This T cell receptor (beta chain) was recorded in a study of T cells in Graves' hyperthyroidism and ophthalmopathy. Uncontrolled infection, other autoimmune disease, pregnancy and lactation each barred patients from inclusion. RNA transcripts served as the template for amplifying TCR beta CDR3 regions. RT-PCR in the first round (using the HTBI primer set) targeted the TCR CDR3. TCRdb processed the multiplex PCR reads anew with MiXCR; each CDR3 protein has one entry. The sample holds about 710,000 distinct CDR3 sequences, around 17% seen once. This clonotype was seen only a few times. Germline CDR1 LNHDA, CDR2 SQIVND (reference sequence). The germline V and J ends were trimmed by 3 bases and 0 bases, with 9 bases remaining between them. CDR3 length equals 15 residues.

V gene TRBV19 combines with J gene TRBJ1-3; D is perhaps TRBD1 (5 bases). The clonotype was recovered from a man aged 18-30 years with Graves' hyperthyroidism. The material sequenced was blood. For the CDR3, the DNA is TGTGCCAGTAGTATGGGGCTGCACTCTGGAAACACCATATATTTT. Amino acid sequence: CASSMGLHSGNTIYF.